At least ten counts were recorded for the clone carrying this T cell receptor beta chain. The data stem from a study of HIV-infected children after antiretroviral therapy interruption. The wider study: Interruption group median age about 9.5 years; continuous group around 8 years. Interruption-arm sampling covered weeks 0, 12, interruption end (24 or 48), and about 3 years post-study.

CDR3 size: 15 residues. The germline CDR1 and CDR2 sequences are LNHDA and SQIVND (reference sequence). V was pared by 10 bases and J by 0 bases, with 10 bases of the junction left unmatched. Stated treatment: PENTA 11 planned treatment interruption arm or continuous ART arm. At least 24 weeks of at least three-drug ART, in children 2 to 15 years. Samples needed at least 5 million viable cryopreserved PBMCs. The TCR library was built from RNA with a 3' RACE protocol and unique molecular identifiers. TCRdb reprocessed the 3' RACE reads via MiXCR and lists one record per CDR3 protein. The table has approximately 15,000 distinct CDR3 sequences, 3.4% seen once.

V gene TRBV19 combines with J gene TRBJ2-3, with 7 positions matching TRBD2. Sequencing used CD45RO+ CD8+ T cells from PBMCs, pooled from several time points, obtained from a donor given antiretroviral therapy, either interrupted or continuous. Subset indicated: memory CD8+ CD45RO+ CD45RA- T cells. This clonotype was sampled from a pool of human donors with HIV. This CDR3 is CATSWEGASTDTQYF. The CDR3 bases are TGTGCCACCTCATGGGAGGGAGCGAGCACAGATACGCAGTATTTT.